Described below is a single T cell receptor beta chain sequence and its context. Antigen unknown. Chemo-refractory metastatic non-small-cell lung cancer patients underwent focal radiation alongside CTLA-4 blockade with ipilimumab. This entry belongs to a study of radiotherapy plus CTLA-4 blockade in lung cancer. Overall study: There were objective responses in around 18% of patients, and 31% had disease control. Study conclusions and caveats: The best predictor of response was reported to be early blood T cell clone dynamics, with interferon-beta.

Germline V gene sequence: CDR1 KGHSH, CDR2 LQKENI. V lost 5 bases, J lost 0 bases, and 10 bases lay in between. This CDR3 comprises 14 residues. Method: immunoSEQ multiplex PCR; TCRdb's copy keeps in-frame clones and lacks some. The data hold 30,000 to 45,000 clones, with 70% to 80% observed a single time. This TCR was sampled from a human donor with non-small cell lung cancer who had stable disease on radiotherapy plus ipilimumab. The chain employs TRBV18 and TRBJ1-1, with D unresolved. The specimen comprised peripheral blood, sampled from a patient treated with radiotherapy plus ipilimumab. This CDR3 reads CASSMSSMNTEAFF. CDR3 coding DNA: TGTGCCAGCTCAATGAGCAGCATGAACACTGAAGCTTTCTTT.